The clone carrying this T cell receptor (beta chain) has more than one count but fewer than ten. Likely unrecorded immune exposures existed in these nominally healthy donors. 60 Vbeta and 13 Jbeta primers were used in PCR. Only in-frame clones appear in the TCRdb table, and some are missing; sequencing was by immunoSEQ multiplex PCR. The sample consists of over 80,000 clones, around 81% of them appearing once. From germline, CDR1 is MGHRA and CDR2 YSYEKL. V dropped 6 bases and J dropped 0; count of bases not matched to a gene: 5. The CDR3 runs to 15 residues. These data belong to a study of cytomegalovirus exposure and HLA in healthy donors. Overall study context: One earlier analysis, a look at 180 million or so T cells, found almost 120 million unique TCR beta sequences. From HLA-typed donors, an early data release held approximately 85 million unique TCRs.

This chain uses TRBV4-1 with TRBJ2-3, with TRBD2 matching 8 bases. The sequence was collected from a man aged 35 to 55 in good health and CMV-seropositive. Source material: PBMCs. The CDR3 DNA sequence: TGCGCCAGCAGAAGAGCGGGAGCTAGCACAGATACGCAGTATTTT. Amino acid sequence: CASRRAGASTDTQYF.